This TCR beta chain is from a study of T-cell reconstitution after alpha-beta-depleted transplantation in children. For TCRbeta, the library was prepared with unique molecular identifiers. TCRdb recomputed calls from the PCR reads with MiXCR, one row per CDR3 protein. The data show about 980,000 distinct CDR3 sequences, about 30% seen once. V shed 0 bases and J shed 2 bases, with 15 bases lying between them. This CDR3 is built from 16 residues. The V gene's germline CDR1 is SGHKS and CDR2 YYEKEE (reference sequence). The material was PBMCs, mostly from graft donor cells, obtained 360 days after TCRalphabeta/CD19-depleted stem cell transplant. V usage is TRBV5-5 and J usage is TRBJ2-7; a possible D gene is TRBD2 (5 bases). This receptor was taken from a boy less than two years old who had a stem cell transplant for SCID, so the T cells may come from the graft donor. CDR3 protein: CASSLDPSRGAYEQYF. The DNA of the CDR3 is TGTGCCAGCAGCTTGGATCCCAGCCGGGGTGCCTACGAGCAGTACTTC.